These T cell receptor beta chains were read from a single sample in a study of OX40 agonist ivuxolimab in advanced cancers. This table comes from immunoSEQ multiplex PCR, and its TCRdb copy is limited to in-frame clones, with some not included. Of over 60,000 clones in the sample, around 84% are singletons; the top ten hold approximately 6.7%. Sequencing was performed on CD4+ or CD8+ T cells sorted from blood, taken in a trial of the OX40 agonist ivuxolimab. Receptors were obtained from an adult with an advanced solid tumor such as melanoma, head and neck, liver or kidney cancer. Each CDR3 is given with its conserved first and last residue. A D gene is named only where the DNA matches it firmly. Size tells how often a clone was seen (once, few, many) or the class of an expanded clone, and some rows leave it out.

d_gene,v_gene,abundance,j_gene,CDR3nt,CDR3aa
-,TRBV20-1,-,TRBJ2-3,TGCAGTGCTAGTCTGAGGGATACGCAGTATTTT,CSASLRDTQYF
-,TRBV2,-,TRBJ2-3,TGTGCCAGCATTGGGCAGACAGATACGCAGTATTTT,CASIGQTDTQYF
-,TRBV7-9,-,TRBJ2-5,TGTGCCAGCAGCTTAAATGGGGAAGAGACCCAGTACTTC,CASSLNGEETQYF
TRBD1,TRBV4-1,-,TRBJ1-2,TGCGCCAGCAGCCGAGCTTTGACAGGGGGCTTTTATGGCTACACCTTC,CASSRALTGGFYGYTF
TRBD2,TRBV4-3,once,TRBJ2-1,TGCGCCAGCAGCCAAGATCTTTCAGCGGGAGGGGGTGAGCAGTTCTTC,CASSQDLSAGGGEQFF
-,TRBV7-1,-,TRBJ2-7,TGTGCCAGCAGCTTAGGGATTAAGTACGAGCAGTACTTC,CASSLGIKYEQYF
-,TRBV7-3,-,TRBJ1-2,TGTGCCAGCAGCTTAGGGCCTGGCCAGGGCAACGGCGGCTACACCTTC,CASSLGPGQGNGGYTF
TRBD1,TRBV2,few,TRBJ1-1,TGTGCCAGCAGGGACAGGGGATGGGACACTGAAGCTTTCTTT,CASRDRGWDTEAFF
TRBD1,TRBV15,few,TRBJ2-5,TGTGCCACCAGGAACGACAGGGAGGAGACCCAGTACTTC,CATRNDREETQYF
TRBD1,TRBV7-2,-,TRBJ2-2,TGTGCCAGCAGCCCGGACAGGGTGGGCACCGGGGAGCTGTTTTTT,CASSPDRVGTGELFF
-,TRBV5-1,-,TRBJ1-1,TGCGCCAGCAGCTATGCGGGGGGGTTAAACACTGAAGCTTTCTTT,CASSYAGGLNTEAFF
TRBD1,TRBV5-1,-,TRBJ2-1,TGCGCCAGCAGCTTAGGACAGGTGGATGAGCAGTTCTTC,CASSLGQVDEQFF
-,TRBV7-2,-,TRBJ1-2,TGTGCCAGCAGCTTAGATTCCAAAAACTATGGCTACACCTTC,CASSLDSKNYGYTF
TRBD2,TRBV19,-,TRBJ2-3,TGTGCCAGTAGAGCTAGCGGGAGTGCAGATACGCAGTATTTT,CASRASGSADTQYF
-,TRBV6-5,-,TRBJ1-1,TGTGCCAGCAGTTACCAGGGGATGAACACTGAAGCTTTCTTT,CASSYQGMNTEAFF
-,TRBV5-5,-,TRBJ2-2,TGTGCCAGCAGCTTTAGTCAGGGCTGGACCGGGGAGCTGTTTTTT,CASSFSQGWTGELFF
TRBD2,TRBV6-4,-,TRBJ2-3,TGTGCCAGCAGCGATCGGCAGCGGGGGCCCACAGATACGCAGTATTTT,CASSDRQRGPTDTQYF
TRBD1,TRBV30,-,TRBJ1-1,TGTGCCTGGATACGGACAGGGGGTACCACTGAAGCTTTCTTT,CAWIRTGGTTEAFF
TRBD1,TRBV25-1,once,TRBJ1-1,TGTGCCAGCAGTCACCAGGACAGGGGGCTCACTGAAGCTTTCTTT,CASSHQDRGLTEAFF
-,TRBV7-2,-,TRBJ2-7,TGTGCCAGCAGCCCTCTTTTGACGGGGAACGAGCAGTACTTC,CASSPLLTGNEQYF
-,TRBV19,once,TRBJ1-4,TGTGCCAGTAATGGGGGGGCACCTAATGAAAAACTGTTTTTT,CASNGGAPNEKLFF
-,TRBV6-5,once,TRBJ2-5,TGTGCCAGCAGTCCCCGGGGGTGGGAGACCCAGTACTTC,CASSPRGWETQYF
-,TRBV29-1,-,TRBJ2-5,TGCAGCGTTGAAGGGGTGGAGGGGACCCCTTTAGAGACCCAGTACTTC,CSVEGVEGTPLETQYF
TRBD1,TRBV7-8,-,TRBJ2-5,TGTGCCAGCAGAATCGGGACAGGGAGAGAGACCCAGTACTTC,CASRIGTGRETQYF
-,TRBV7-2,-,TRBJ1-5,TGTGCCAGCAGCTTAAACAGGGCTCTCAATCAGCCCCAGCATTTT,CASSLNRALNQPQHF
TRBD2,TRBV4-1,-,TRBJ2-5,TGCGCCAGCACAGCGGGGCTAGCGGGAGAGGGAGAGACCCAGTACTTC,CASTAGLAGEGETQYF
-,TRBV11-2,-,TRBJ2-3,TGTGCCAGCAGCCCAGAAGGGGGGGTGACCCCGCAGTATTTT,CASSPEGGVTPQYF
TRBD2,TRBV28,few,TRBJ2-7,TGTGCCAGCATTAGCGGGAGTAGCCACGAGCAGTACTTC,CASISGSSHEQYF
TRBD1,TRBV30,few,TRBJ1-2,TGTGCCTGGAGTATACTACCCGACAGGGTCTATGGCTATACCTTC,CAWSILPDRVYGYTF
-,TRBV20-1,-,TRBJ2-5,TGCAGTGCTAGCGGGAGAGAGACCCAGTACTTC,CSASGRETQYF
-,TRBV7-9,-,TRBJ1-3,TGTGCCAGCACGCAGTTCCGCTCTGGAAACACCATATATTTT,CASTQFRSGNTIYF
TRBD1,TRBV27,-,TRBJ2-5,TGTGCCAGCAGAAGACAGGGGCAAGAGACCCAGTACTTC,CASRRQGQETQYF
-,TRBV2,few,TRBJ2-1,TGTGCCAGCAAAGCCTCTGGACTCAGCTACAATGAGCAGTTCTTC,CASKASGLSYNEQFF
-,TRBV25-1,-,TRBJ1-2,TGTGCCAGCAGTGAATTTCAGGGGAGTGGCTACACCTTC,CASSEFQGSGYTF
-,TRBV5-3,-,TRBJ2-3,TGTGCCAGAAGCTTGTACGGAGCAGCGAGCACAGATACGCAGTATTTT,CARSLYGAASTDTQYF
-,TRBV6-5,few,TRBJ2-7,TGTGCCAGCATGACGCCGCCTCCCTACGAGCAGTACTTC,CASMTPPPYEQYF
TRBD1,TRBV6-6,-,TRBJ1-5,TGTGCCAGCAGTCTACCCCCCGGACAGGGGGAAGAGCCCCAGCATTTT,CASSLPPGQGEEPQHF
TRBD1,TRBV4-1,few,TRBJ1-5,TGCGCCAGCAGCCCCCAGTCCAGGGGGAATCAGCCCCAGCATTTT,CASSPQSRGNQPQHF
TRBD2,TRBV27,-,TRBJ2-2,TGTGCCAGCAGCACTGGACTAGCGTTACTGCGGGAGCTGTTTTTT,CASSTGLALLRELFF
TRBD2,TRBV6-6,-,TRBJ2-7,TGTGCCAGCGGCGGGAGCTCCTACGAGCAGTACTTC,CASGGSSYEQYF
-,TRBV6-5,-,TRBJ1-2,TGTGCCAGCAGTTCGGACAGCTATGGCTACACCTTC,CASSSDSYGYTF
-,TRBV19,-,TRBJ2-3,TGTGCCAGTAGCCGTCCGGGGGAGTCCGATACGCAGTATTTT,CASSRPGESDTQYF
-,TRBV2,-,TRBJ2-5,TGTGCCAGCAGCGAAGGGACGACCCAGTACTTC,CASSEGTTQYF
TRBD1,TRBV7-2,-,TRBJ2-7,TGTGCCAGCAGCTCACGACAGGGCTCCTACGAGCAGTACTTC,CASSSRQGSYEQYF
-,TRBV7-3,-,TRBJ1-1,TGTGCCAGCAGCTTTGGTCCGGAGGAGGACACTGAAGCTTTCTTT,CASSFGPEEDTEAFF
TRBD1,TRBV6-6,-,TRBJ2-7,TGTGCCAGCAGCTTGACAGGGAACTACGAGCAGTACTTC,CASSLTGNYEQYF
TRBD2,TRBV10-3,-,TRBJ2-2,TGTGCCCTGTCGGCGGGAGGGACCGGGGAGCTGTTTTTT,CALSAGGTGELFF
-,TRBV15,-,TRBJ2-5,TGTGCCACCAGCAGGGGGGGTCGGATACAAGAGACCCAGTACTTC,CATSRGGRIQETQYF
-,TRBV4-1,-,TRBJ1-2,TGCGCCAGCAGCCAAGATCCTCGGGTCCCCTATAATGGCTACACCTTC,CASSQDPRVPYNGYTF
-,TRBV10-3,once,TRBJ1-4,TGTGCCATCAGTGAGTCGAAAGGCAATGAAAAACTGTTTTTT,CAISESKGNEKLFF
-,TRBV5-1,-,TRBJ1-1,TGCGCCAGCAGCTCCCAGGGAAGCACTGAAGCTTTCTTT,CASSSQGSTEAFF
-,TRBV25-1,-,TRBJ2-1,TGTGCCAGCTCACAGGCGGATATGGGGTACAATGAGCAGTTCTTC,CASSQADMGYNEQFF
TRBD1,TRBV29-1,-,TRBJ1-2,TGCAGCGTTCTTCGGACAGGGGGCTTTAACTATGGCTACACCTTC,CSVLRTGGFNYGYTF
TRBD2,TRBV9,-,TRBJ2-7,TGTGCCAGCAGCGTAGGACTAGCAAACTACGAGCAGTACTTC,CASSVGLANYEQYF
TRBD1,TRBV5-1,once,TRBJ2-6,TGCGCCAGCAGCTCTGTTCTGACAGGGAGCTCTGGGGCCAACGTCCTGACTTTC,CASSSVLTGSSGANVLTF
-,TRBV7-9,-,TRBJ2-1,TGTGCCAGCAGCACCTATTACGGACTTTCTCCCGGTGTGCAGTTCTTC,CASSTYYGLSPGVQFF
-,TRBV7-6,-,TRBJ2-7,TGTGCCAGCAGCCTTACGGCGGGCTCGGGGAGCTACGAGCAGTACTTC,CASSLTAGSGSYEQYF
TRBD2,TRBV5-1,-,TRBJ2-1,TGCGCCAGCAGCCCTCGGGGGGTTGAGCAGTTCTTC,CASSPRGVEQFF
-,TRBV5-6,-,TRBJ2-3,TGTGCCAGCAGCTTGGAGGAGCTTCCGCAGTATTTT,CASSLEELPQYF